This TCR beta chain was retrieved from a study of cytomegalovirus exposure and HLA in healthy donors. Primers for the PCR totalled 60 Vbeta and 13 Jbeta. Sequencing used immunoSEQ multiplex PCR; TCRdb keeps in-frame clones, though not all of them. The sample includes 90,000 to 120,000 clones, roughly 70% of them seen just once. This clone has more than one count but fewer than ten. Its antigen is still unknown. Points from the study as a whole: Overall, roughly 160 TCR beta chains were annotated as cytomegalovirus-associated. Reports indicate that TCR beta sequences accurately predicted the HLA-A and HLA-B alleles of most subjects.

Donors counted as nominally healthy when sampled, yet unrecorded immune exposures were likely. The CDR3 is 14 residues long. CDR1 is LNHNV, CDR2 YYDKDF, per germline (reference sequence). Trimming cost V 0 bases and J 6 bases, with 10 bases left between them. The clonotype comes from a woman in her thirties or forties in good health and CMV-seropositive. The sequenced sample consisted of PBMCs. The rearrangement links TRBV15 to TRBJ2-3, with D uncertain. Here the CDR3 DNA reads TGTGCCACCAGCAGAGATCGGTCTGCCGATACGCAGTATTTT. Translating gives CATSRDRSADTQYF.